This TCR beta chain was recovered during a study of cytomegalovirus exposure and HLA in healthy donors (dated by TCRdb to about 2017). Looking at the study overall: In an earlier analysis of under 750 of the donors, less than 350 Gb of sequence data and roughly 100 million unique TCR beta sequences from 180 million or so T cells were reported. The study was designed to test whether signatures of past pathogen exposure could be identified by cataloging public T cell receptors. Donor age, sex, ethnicity and CMV serostatus were compiled alongside the repertoire data. An earlier analysis of around 540 of the donors applied high-throughput TCR beta sequencing to assess whether each TCR beta V gene segment acted as functional or pseudogenic. HLA typing included class I and class II loci at four-digit resolution. Because of strong linkage in the cohort, roughly five DR-DQ haplotypes were treated as single units for association and clustering. To predict cytomegalovirus infection status, the study brought together high-throughput TCR immunosequencing, statistical association of individual TCRs with disease status, and machine learning. Around 330 gigabases of sequencing data and around 80 million unique TCR sequences made up an early release that covered approximately 700 HLA-typed donors. The study profiled the T cell repertoires of fewer than 850 subjects by immunosequencing and related them to cytomegalovirus serostatus. Rather than using new phenotypic data, the later analysis identified candidate immune exposures from TCR beta sequences and from how often those sequences occurred across donors. Every discovery cohort repertoire had been produced on one sequencing platform. Besides the first cohort of under 700 subjects, a separate validation cohort made up of about 120 different subjects was used. Of the approximately 400 genotyped donors, 65% to 90% fell in the genetic ancestry cluster associated with self-reported Caucasian donors. To study patterns of TCR occurrence, a later analysis re-analyzed previously published TCR beta repertoires from around 700 donors and added high-resolution HLA genotyping. The number of typed donors differed by locus: roughly 629-640 for A, B, C, DRB1 and DQB1; approximately 530 for DQA1; about 600 for DPA1; and some 450 for DPB1. Among approximately 370 genotyped donors of the cohort, an average of roughly 230,000 unique TCR beta nucleotide sequences was sequenced per donor, of which about 20% were non-productive. A later genetic analysis took genome-wide SNP genotypes for about 65% of the 666 donors and used that subset as a discovery cohort. Points the paper makes about the study in general: V-gene and J-gene trimming of TCR beta chains was associated with a missense DCLRE1C variant in a later genetic analysis, and the association was replicated in an independent cohort. In the study, 150 to 200 TCR beta chains were listed as associated with cytomegalovirus. Compared with equally common non-associated chains, HLA-associated TCR beta chains in a later analysis were more clonally expanded and had lower generation probabilities. A cluster of highly shared sequence variants was judged likely to represent a technical artifact of the sequencing pipeline. Only TCR beta chains were sequenced in this cohort, and the absence of alpha or paired-chain data limited detectable features. Most TCR sequences were seen in very few donors, while some public TCRs were found in many individuals. Broadly in line with IMGT annotations, most TCR beta V segments showed up in productive rearrangements about 87% or about 30% of the time in an earlier analysis of several hundred of the donors. In a later analysis, TCR association rates were found to vary across HLA loci, with the most associated TCRs seen for DRB1 alleles and the fewest for HLA-C alleles. Correlated functional status among segregating V segments might be attributable to linkage disequilibrium, but an unknown experimental factor could not be ruled out. Because some donors lacked HLA typing at each locus, the association tests relied only on the typed subset. Immune exposure information for the cohort was limited to CMV serostatus. Some IMGT-functional V segments, including TRBV6-2 and TRBV6-3, could not be told apart with the 87-base-pair reads, so those segments were excluded. A later analysis associated some 17,000 TCR beta sequences with specific HLA alleles at a false discovery rate of 0.05. The classifier was reported to diagnose cytomegalovirus status with high specificity and sensitivity in both the original and validation cohorts. According to a later analysis, parvovirus B19, influenza, CMV and Epstein-Barr virus appeared linked to several top co-occurrence clusters. The authors suggested that the approach could potentially be extended to other disease states and immunological phenotypes. The presence/absence analyses assumed that sequencing depth was roughly uniform across donors, and that assumption may not be true. A later genetic analysis reported fewer N-insertions in productive TCRs among donors in an Asian-associated ancestry cluster than the roughly 700-donor mean. A further reported finding was that TCR beta sequences accurately predicted the HLA-A and HLA-B alleles for most subjects in the first cohort. According to a later analysis, most CMV-associated TCR beta chains appeared to be HLA-restricted, and the HLA associations seemed to be driven largely by CMV exposure. The earlier analysis of approximately 590 of the donors excluded about 16 rarely observed V segments, including chromosome 9 orphons, because counts were too low. In vitro tests confirmed that a few of the cytomegalovirus-associated TCR beta chains recognize cytomegalovirus antigens. Strong co-occurrence of HLA alleles, especially DR and DQ, made assigning TCR associations to individual alleles difficult.

In the case of this clone: This receptor's antigen is unknown.

In total, 666 healthy bone marrow donors made up the cohort. At the time of sampling, every cohort member was nominally healthy, though immune exposures that went unrecorded were likely present. The donor tested CMV seronegative, placing the donor among the 352 seronegative members of the cohort. A peripheral blood sample was collected from each donor, and TCR beta sequencing was performed on peripheral blood mononuclear cells. The Qiagen DNeasy Blood Extraction Kit was used to extract genomic DNA from the blood cell samples. Including cysteine and phenylalanine, the CDR3 has 14 amino acids. The kept DNA is CDR3 alone, 42 bases in frame from the first base. Sequences KGHSH (CDR1) and LQKENI (CDR2) are obtained from the germline V gene. Trimming at the junction amounts to 2 bases on V and 6 bases on J, and the germline ends lie 14 bases apart. The method was the immunoSEQ multiplex PCR assay. The multiplex PCR relied on a mix of 60 forward primers for TCR Vbeta segments and 13 reverse primers for TCR Jbeta segments. A multiplex PCR assay on genomic DNA amplified the CDR3 region of rearranged TCR beta genes. Amplified TCR beta libraries were sequenced as 87-base-pair reads on the Illumina HiSeq System. The study's processing was this. Across the 670 or so repertoires, a later analysis counted approximately 75 million unique TCR beta chains, roughly 11 million of which were shared by at least two donors. A nearest-neighbor algorithm error-corrected the raw reads and collapsed the reads into unique sequences, merging closely related sequences to remove PCR and sequencing errors. CDR3 sequences were aligned to IMGT reference sequences to assign V, D and J gene segments. For a sequence to be retained, a match of at least six nucleotides to both a V gene segment and a J gene segment was required. Rearrangements were called productive when the CDR3 lacked stop codons and stayed in frame with V and J; all others were non-productive. CDR3 was defined by IMGT convention, running from the second conserved V-encoded cysteine to the conserved J-encoded phenylalanine. Sequences without an unambiguous match to a single V gene segment were excluded from the earlier analysis of about 640 of the donors. In an earlier analysis of some 590 of the donors, V segments were called functional above 56.7% productive rearrangements and were called segregating when the between-donor standard deviation exceeded 5%. To diagnose cytomegalovirus status from the catalog of TCR beta chain sequences, a statistical classification framework was built. In a later analysis, V and J genes were assigned by comparing TCR nucleotide sequences against IMGT/GENE-DB human TR gene sequences. Using the TCRdist pipeline, a later analysis assigned CDR3 sequences along with most-parsimonious VDJ recombination scenarios. In a later analysis, each TCR beta chain was defined by its CDR3 amino acid sequence together with its V-gene family, and reads lacking a unique V-gene family were excluded. In a later analysis, 450 to 600 highly shared, low-generation-probability nucleotide sequences were removed to address suspected cross-contamination and a sequencing artifact. For each public chain, a later analysis derived a clonal expansion index from normalized ranks of inferred template counts within each repertoire. In a later analysis, generation probabilities were computed using a VDJ recombination model fitted to out-of-frame rearrangements, and the results were checked against IGoR. In a later analysis, TCR-TCR, TCR-HLA and TCR-CMV co-occurrence was scored with hypergeometric tests, and a repertoire-size bias correction was applied to TCR pairs. A later analysis estimated false discovery rates by permuting HLA or CMV assignments 20 times. In a later analysis, co-occurring TCRs were grouped with DBSCAN, and TCRdist sequence similarity was added when clustering was performed within HLA-allele-positive subsets. Repertoires with fewer than 30,000 or more than 120,000 public chains, plus five repertoires with anomalous nucleotide sharing, were excluded from co-occurrence clustering. The table comes from immuneACCESS by way of TCRdb, which keeps in-frame sequences with V and J called. Part of the clones is missing from these tables; in studies checked, under half for an unresolved V gene and the rest for unknown reasons. That table is the source of V, J and clone size, and D and trimming were worked out from the DNA. The sample has tens of thousands of clones on record. In total, the top ten clones hold approximately 1.6% of the sample.

The TCR originated in a woman aged 30 to 39 in good health and CMV-seronegative. The V and J genes are TRBV18 and TRBJ2-7, and perhaps TRBD1 as D gene, on 6 matching bases. The sample comprised PBMCs. At the DNA level, the sequence is TGTGCCAGCTCACCAAGACAGGCCGCGGTCGAGCAGTACTTC. It codes for CASSPRQAAVEQYF.